This is a list of T cell receptor beta chains from one sample in a study of CD8 T cells in ankylosing spondylitis. TCRdb fed the 5' RACE reads into MiXCR, producing one record per CDR3 protein. The table includes about 190,000 distinct CDR3 sequences, 10% to 15% detected once. The sequenced material came from blood, either unsorted or a sorted T cell fraction (not recorded which). The receptors here all came from a female donor with ankylosing spondylitis or in good health (not recorded which). CDR3s include the opening cysteine and the closing phenylalanine or tryptophan. The order of the fields is J gene, D gene, clone size, V gene, CDR3 protein, CDR3 DNA. D genes are given only for firm matches. The size of a clone is reported for some rows only, either as once, few or many, or as a class for expanded clones.

>TRBJ1-5|.|.|TRBV6-8
CASSVPNLVYQPQHF
TGTGCCAGCAGTGTACCCAATCTTGTTTATCAGCCCCAGCATTTT
>TRBJ1-1|.|.|TRBV11-1
CASSRYGAEAFF
TGTGCCAGCAGCCGATACGGGGCTGAAGCTTTCTTT
>TRBJ1-3|TRBD1|many|TRBV12-3/TRBV12-4
CASSPGDRVISGNTIYF
TGTGCCAGCAGTCCCGGGGACAGGGTCATCTCTGGAAACACCATATATTTT
>TRBJ1-1|.|many|TRBV29-1
CSVIDRTMNTEAFF
TGCAGCGTAATCGACAGGACCATGAACACTGAAGCTTTCTTT
>TRBJ1-5|.|.|TRBV27
CASSLSSRTNQPQHF
TGTGCCAGCAGTTTATCAAGCCGGACAAATCAGCCCCAGCATTTT
>TRBJ2-3|.|.|TRBV5-4
CASSYPTDHTQYF
TGTGCCAGCAGCTACCCGACAGACCATACGCAGTATTTT
>TRBJ2-1|.|many|TRBV4-3
CASSQDLGRGQFF
TGCGCCAGCAGCCAAGATTTGGGGCGGGGACAGTTCTTC
>TRBJ2-1|TRBD2|.|TRBV6-5
CASSYEGLAGGIEQFF
TGTGCCAGCAGTTACGAAGGACTAGCGGGAGGGATCGAGCAGTTCTTC
>TRBJ1-1|TRBD1|many|TRBV7-9
CASRRRTGSNTEAFF
TGTGCCAGCAGACGGAGGACAGGATCGAACACTGAAGCTTTCTTT
>TRBJ2-7|.|many|TRBV6-1
CASAGQSYEQYF
TGTGCCAGCGCCGGACAGTCCTACGAGCAGTACTTC
>TRBJ2-7|.|few|TRBV7-9
CASSLGDGRGLWDEQYF
TGTGCCAGCAGCTTAGGTGATGGGAGAGGTCTCTGGGACGAGCAGTACTTC
>TRBJ2-1|.|many|TRBV12-3/TRBV12-4
CASSLGSSPYNEQFF
TGTGCCAGCAGTTTAGGGTCTTCCCCCTACAATGAGCAGTTCTTC
>TRBJ2-1|.|many|TRBV7-7
CASSLGERGLGNEQFF
TGTGCCAGCAGCTTGGGGGAGAGGGGCTTGGGAAATGAGCAGTTCTTC
>TRBJ1-1|.|many|TRBV5-1
CASSLPDRINTEAFF
TGCGCCAGCAGCTTGCCCGACAGAATTAACACTGAAGCTTTCTTT
>TRBJ2-3|TRBD2|many|TRBV20-1
CSASGTSGRLNTQYF
TGCAGTGCTAGTGGGACTAGCGGGAGACTGAATACGCAGTATTTT
>TRBJ1-1|.|many|TRBV14
CASSPLAGRSTEAFF
TGTGCCAGCAGCCCCCTGGCAGGGCGGAGCACTGAAGCTTTCTTT
>TRBJ2-1|TRBD2|many|TRBV4-3
CASSQEWTSGISYNEQFF
TGCGCCAGCAGCCAAGAATGGACTAGCGGGATCTCCTACAATGAGCAGTTCTTC
>TRBJ1-2|.|many|TRBV20-1
CSAEGEGASNYGYTF
TGCAGTGCTGAGGGGGAAGGGGCTTCCAACTATGGCTACACCTTC
>TRBJ2-2|.|.|TRBV4-3
CASSQDVAVGELFF
TGCGCCAGCAGCCAAGATGTAGCAGTCGGGGAGCTGTTTTTT
>TRBJ2-3|.|few|TRBV29-1
CSVIGPLRTDTQYF
TGCAGCGTCATCGGGCCTTTAAGAACAGATACGCAGTATTTT
>TRBJ2-1|TRBD2|.|TRBV9
CASSVASASGSFEQFF
TGTGCCAGCAGCGTAGCTTCGGCTAGCGGGAGCTTTGAGCAGTTCTTC
>TRBJ1-1|TRBD1|many|TRBV9
CASDRGGGNTEAFF
TGTGCCAGTGACAGGGGAGGGGGTAACACTGAAGCTTTCTTT
>TRBJ1-6|.|few|TRBV20-1
CSARGGSSRNSPLHF
TGCAGTGCTAGAGGTGGATCCTCGAGGAATTCACCCCTCCACTTT
>TRBJ2-7|.|.|TRBV7-2
CASSPTYFGAGSYEQYF
TGTGCCAGCAGCCCAACATATTTCGGCGCCGGCTCCTACGAGCAGTACTTC
>TRBJ2-7|.|many|TRBV4-1
CASSQDGRGAVPGEQYF
TGCGCCAGCAGCCAAGATGGACGGGGGGCCGTCCCAGGCGAGCAGTACTTC
>TRBJ2-1|TRBD1|many|TRBV6-1
CASTARDRGVNEQFF
TGTGCCAGCACTGCCCGGGACAGGGGAGTTAATGAGCAGTTCTTC
>TRBJ2-5|.|.|TRBV6-1
CASSRSGQETLYF
TGTGCCAGCAGCCGCTCGGGCCAAGAGACCCTGTACTTC
>TRBJ2-1|.|.|TRBV12-3/TRBV12-4
CASRPATGAYNEQFF
TGTGCCAGCAGGCCCGCGACAGGAGCCTACAATGAGCAGTTCTTC
>TRBJ2-3|.|many|TRBV7-2
CASSLGASTDTQYF
TGTGCCAGCAGCTTAGGTGCTAGCACAGATACGCAGTATTTT
>TRBJ2-3|TRBD1|few|TRBV18
CASSPPTWTGSDTDTQYF
TGTGCCAGCTCACCACCCACTTGGACAGGGTCTGACACAGATACGCAGTATTTT
>TRBJ2-2|TRBD1|few|TRBV24-1
CATSETTPGQGLFF
TGTGCCACCAGCGAAACTACTCCGGGACAGGGGCTGTTTTTT
>TRBJ2-7|TRBD2|many|TRBV14
CASSSYGGFLPGEQYF
TGTGCCAGCAGCAGCTACGGGGGGTTCCTACCAGGCGAGCAGTACTTC
>TRBJ2-3|.|many|TRBV6-1
CASSVQDRTDTQYF
TGTGCCAGCAGTGTTCAGGATCGCACAGATACGCAGTATTTT
>TRBJ2-7|.|few|TRBV9
CASSVQGTDSYEQYF
TGTGCCAGCAGCGTACAGGGGACGGACTCCTACGAGCAGTACTTC
>TRBJ2-5|.|many|TRBV29-1
CSAGELRETQYF
TGCAGCGCCGGAGAGTTAAGAGAGACCCAGTACTTC
>TRBJ2-7|.|many|TRBV7-2
CASSLWGDEQYF
TGTGCCAGCAGCTTATGGGGGGACGAGCAGTACTTC
>TRBJ2-1|.|few|TRBV20-1
CSAPSVGVGHRELSEFF
TGCAGTGCCCCCAGCGTCGGGGTCGGGCACCGTGAGTTGTCCGAGTTCTTC
>TRBJ2-7|TRBD2|few|TRBV27
CASSPSGRGSYEQYF
TGTGCCAGCAGCCCTAGCGGCCGGGGGTCCTACGAGCAGTACTTC
>TRBJ2-4|TRBD2|.|TRBV19
CASSETSGSSFQYF
TGTGCCAGTAGTGAAACTAGCGGGAGTTCTTTTCAGTACTTC
>TRBJ2-3|TRBD2|many|TRBV20-1
CSAGPRAGGGRGTDTQYF
TGCAGTGCTGGGCCCCGGGCGGGAGGGGGTAGGGGCACAGATACGCAGTATTTT
>TRBJ2-1|.|many|TRBV6-1
CASSTPQGSDYNEQFF
TGTGCCAGCAGCACCCCGCAGGGTTCCGACTACAATGAGCAGTTCTTC
>TRBJ1-1|.|.|TRBV20-1
CSARFPGNGNTEAFF
TGCAGTGCTAGATTCCCAGGGAACGGAAACACTGAAGCTTTCTTT
>TRBJ1-3|TRBD1|.|TRBV6-6
CASRPQGGTGDTIYF
TGTGCCAGCAGACCACAGGGGGGCACTGGAGACACCATATATTTT
>TRBJ2-4|.|few|TRBV5-1
CASSKDREANIQYF
TGCGCCAGCAGCAAAGACAGGGAGGCCAACATTCAGTACTTC
>TRBJ1-2|.|many|TRBV19
CASLFTATSNYGYTF
TGTGCCAGTCTATTTACAGCAACCTCTAACTATGGCTACACCTTC
>TRBJ1-1|.|few|TRBV20-1
CSAIGGGGTEAFF
TGCAGTGCCATAGGGGGGGGTGGAACTGAAGCTTTCTTT
>TRBJ1-1|TRBD1|many|TRBV27
CASSLSLRGRTEAFF
TGTGCCAGCAGTTTATCGCTCAGGGGGCGCACTGAAGCTTTCTTT
>TRBJ2-7|.|.|TRBV11-2
CASSGRGILYEQYF
TGTGCCAGCAGTGGCCGGGGTATTCTCTACGAGCAGTACTTC
>TRBJ2-1|TRBD2|many|TRBV20-1
CSALAGVYNEQFF
TGCAGTGCCCTAGCGGGAGTCTACAATGAGCAGTTCTTC
>TRBJ1-1|.|.|TRBV7-3
CASSLEVATEAFF
TGTGCCAGCAGCTTAGAGGTTGCCACTGAAGCTTTCTTT
>TRBJ2-1|.|.|TRBV7-6
CASSSSQTGSREQFF
TGTGCCAGCAGCTCCTCTCAGACGGGTTCGCGTGAGCAGTTCTTC
>TRBJ1-1|.|many|TRBV7-9
CASSFSVTENTEAFF
TGTGCCAGCAGCTTCTCGGTCACCGAAAACACTGAAGCTTTCTTT
>TRBJ2-3|TRBD2|.|TRBV4-3
CASSQDEGTSGRTDTQYF
TGCGCCAGCAGCCAAGATGAGGGGACTAGCGGGAGGACAGATACGCAGTATTTT
>TRBJ2-3|.|few|TRBV11-2
CASSPGLARQFMTDTQYF
TGTGCCAGCAGCCCGGGTCTAGCCCGGCAGTTCATGACAGATACGCAGTATTTT
>TRBJ2-7|.|few|TRBV6-2/TRBV6-3
CASSSHYEQYF
TGTGCCAGCAGTTCCCACTACGAGCAGTACTTC